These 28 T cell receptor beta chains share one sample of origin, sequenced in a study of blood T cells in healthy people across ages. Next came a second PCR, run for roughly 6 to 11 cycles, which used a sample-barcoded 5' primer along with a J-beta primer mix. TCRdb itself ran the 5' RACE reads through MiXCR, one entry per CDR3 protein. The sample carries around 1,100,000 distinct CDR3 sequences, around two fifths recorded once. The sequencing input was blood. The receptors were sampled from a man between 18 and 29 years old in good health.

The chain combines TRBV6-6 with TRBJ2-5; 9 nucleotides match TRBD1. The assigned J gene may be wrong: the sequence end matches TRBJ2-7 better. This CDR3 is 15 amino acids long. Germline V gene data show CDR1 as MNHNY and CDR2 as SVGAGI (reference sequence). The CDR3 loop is CASSYRGQGGSEQYF. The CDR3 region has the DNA TGTGCCAGCAGTTACAGGGGACAGGGAGGGAGCGAGCAGTACTTC.

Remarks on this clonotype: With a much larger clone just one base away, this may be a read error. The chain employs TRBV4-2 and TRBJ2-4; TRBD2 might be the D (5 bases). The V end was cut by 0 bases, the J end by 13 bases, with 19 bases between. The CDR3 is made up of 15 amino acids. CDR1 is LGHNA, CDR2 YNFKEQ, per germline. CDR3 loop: CASSQDRADYNEQYF. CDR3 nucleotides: TGTGCCAGCAGCCAAGATCGGGCAGACTACAATGAGCAGTACTTC.

The CDR3 here is CSATGTDQETQYF. The CDR3 DNA is TGCAGTGCGACCGGGACAGACCAAGAGACCCAGTACTTC. J is TRBJ2-5 and V is TRBV20-1; the match to TRBD1 covers 7 bases. Germline CDR1 is DFQATT and CDR2 is SNEGSKA (reference sequence). The V segment lost 6 bases and the J segment 0 bases; nucleotides outside the gene matches: 4. The CDR3 contains 13 residues.

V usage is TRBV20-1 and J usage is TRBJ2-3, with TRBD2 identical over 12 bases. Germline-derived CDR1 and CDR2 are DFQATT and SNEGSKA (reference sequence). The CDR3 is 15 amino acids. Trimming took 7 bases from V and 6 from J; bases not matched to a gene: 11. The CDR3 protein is CSVGLAGGSLDTQYF. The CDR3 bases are TGCAGTGTGGGGCTAGCGGGGGGGTCGCTGGATACGCAGTATTTT.

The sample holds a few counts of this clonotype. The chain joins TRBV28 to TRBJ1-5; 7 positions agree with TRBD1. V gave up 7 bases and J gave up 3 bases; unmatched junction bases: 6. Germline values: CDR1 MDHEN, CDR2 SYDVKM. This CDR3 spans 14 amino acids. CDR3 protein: CASKQGGYNQPQHF. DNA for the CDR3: TGTGCCAGCAAGCAGGGGGGATACAATCAGCCCCAGCATTTT.

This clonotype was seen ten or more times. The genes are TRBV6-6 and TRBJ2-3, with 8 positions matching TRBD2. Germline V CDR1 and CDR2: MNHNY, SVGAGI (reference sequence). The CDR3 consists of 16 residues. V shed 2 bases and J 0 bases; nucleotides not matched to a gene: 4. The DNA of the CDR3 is TGTGCCAGCAGTTACGGGCGGGGGGTTAGCACAGATACGCAGTATTTT. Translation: CASSYGRGVSTDTQYF.

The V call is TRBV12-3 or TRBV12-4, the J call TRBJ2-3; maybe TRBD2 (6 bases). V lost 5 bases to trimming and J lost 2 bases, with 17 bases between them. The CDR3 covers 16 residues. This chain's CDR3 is CASSVSRLVNTDTQYF. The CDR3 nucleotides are TGTGCCAGCAGTGTCTCCCGACTAGTGAACACAGATACGCAGTATTTT.

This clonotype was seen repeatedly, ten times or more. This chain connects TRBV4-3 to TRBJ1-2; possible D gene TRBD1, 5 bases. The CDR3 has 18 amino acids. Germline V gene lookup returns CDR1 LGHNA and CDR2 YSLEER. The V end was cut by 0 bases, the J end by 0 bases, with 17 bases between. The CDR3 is CASSQDLPGRGANYGYTF. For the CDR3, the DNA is TGCGCCAGCAGCCAAGATCTTCCAGGGAGGGGAGCTAACTATGGCTACACCTTC.

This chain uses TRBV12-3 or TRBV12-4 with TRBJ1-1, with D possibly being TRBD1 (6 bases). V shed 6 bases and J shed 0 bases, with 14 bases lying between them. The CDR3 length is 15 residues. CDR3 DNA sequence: TGTGCCAGCAGACCCGGGACACCCCTGAACACTGAAGCTTTCTTT. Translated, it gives CASRPGTPLNTEAFF.

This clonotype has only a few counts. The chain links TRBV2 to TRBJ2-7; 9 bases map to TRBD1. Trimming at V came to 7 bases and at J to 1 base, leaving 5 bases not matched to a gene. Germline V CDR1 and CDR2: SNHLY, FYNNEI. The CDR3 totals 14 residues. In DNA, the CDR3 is TGTGCCAGCACTGACGGACAGGGGTCCTACGAGCAGTACTTC. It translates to CASTDGQGSYEQYF.

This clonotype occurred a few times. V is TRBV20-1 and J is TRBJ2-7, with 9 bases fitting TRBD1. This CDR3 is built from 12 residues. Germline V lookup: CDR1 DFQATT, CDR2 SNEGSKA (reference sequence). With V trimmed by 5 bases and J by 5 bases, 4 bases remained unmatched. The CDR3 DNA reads TGCAGTGCTGGTAGGGACAGGGACGAGCAGTACTTC. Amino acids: CSAGRDRDEQYF.

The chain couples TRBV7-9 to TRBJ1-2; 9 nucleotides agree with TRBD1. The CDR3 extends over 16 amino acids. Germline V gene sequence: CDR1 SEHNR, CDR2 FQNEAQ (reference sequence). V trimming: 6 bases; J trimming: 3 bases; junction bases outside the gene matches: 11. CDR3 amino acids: CASRGDRDAVDYGYTF. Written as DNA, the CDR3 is TGTGCCAGCAGAGGGGACAGGGACGCGGTCGACTATGGCTACACCTTC.

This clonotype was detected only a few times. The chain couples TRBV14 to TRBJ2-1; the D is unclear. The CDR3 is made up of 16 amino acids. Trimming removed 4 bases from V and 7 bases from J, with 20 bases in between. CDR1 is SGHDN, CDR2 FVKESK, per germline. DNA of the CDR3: TGTGCCAGCAGCCGATATTGGCAGCAAGAATTGAATGAGCAGTTCTTC. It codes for CASSRYWQQELNEQFF.

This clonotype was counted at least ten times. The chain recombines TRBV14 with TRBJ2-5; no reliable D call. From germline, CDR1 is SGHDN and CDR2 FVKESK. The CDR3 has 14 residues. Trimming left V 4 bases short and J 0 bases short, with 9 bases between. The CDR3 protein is CASSPGPHQETQYF. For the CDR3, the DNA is TGTGCCAGCAGCCCCGGTCCCCACCAAGAGACCCAGTACTTC.

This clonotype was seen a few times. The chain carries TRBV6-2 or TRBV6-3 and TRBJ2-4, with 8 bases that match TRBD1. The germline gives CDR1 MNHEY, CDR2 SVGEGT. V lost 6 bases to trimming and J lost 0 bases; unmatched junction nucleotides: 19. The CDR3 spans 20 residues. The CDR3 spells CASRSDRAILGREAKNIQYF. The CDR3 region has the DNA TGTGCCAGCAGATCGGACAGGGCGATCCTGGGGCGGGAAGCCAAAAACATTCAGTACTTC.

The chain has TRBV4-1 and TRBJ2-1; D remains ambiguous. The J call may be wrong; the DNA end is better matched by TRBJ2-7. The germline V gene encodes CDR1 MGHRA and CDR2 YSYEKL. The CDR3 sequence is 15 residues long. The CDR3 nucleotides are TGCGCCAGCAGCCAAGCGGGCCCGCCCTACAATGAGCAGTACTTC. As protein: CASSQAGPPYNEQYF.

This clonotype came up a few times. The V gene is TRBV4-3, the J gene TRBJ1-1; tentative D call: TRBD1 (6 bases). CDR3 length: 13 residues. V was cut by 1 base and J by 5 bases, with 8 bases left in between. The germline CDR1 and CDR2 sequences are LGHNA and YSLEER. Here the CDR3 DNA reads TGCGCCAGCAGCCAAGTACAGGGAACTGAAGCTTTCTTT. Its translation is CASSQVQGTEAFF.

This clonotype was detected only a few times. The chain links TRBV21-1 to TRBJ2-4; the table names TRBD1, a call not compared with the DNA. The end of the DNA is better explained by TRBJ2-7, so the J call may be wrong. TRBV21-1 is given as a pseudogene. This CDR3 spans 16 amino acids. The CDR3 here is CASSKDKGQGFDEQYF. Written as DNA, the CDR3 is TGTGCCAGCAGCAAAGATAAAGGACAGGGATTCGACGAGCAGTACTTC.

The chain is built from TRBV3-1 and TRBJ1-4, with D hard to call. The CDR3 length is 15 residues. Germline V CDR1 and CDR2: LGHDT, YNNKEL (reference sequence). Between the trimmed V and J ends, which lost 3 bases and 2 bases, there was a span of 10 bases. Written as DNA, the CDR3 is TGTGCCAGCAGCCAGGGTTGGAGCACTAATGAAAAACTGTTTTTT. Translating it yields CASSQGWSTNEKLFF.

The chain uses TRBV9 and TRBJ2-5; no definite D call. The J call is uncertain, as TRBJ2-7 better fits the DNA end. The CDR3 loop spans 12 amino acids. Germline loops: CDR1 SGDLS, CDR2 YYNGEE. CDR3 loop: CASSVVEYEQYF. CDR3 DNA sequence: TGTGCCAGCAGCGTAGTCGAATACGAGCAGTACTTC.

CDR3 residues: CSVRDSGPKGTGELFF. The CDR3 DNA reads as TGCAGCGTTCGGGATAGCGGGCCCAAGGGGACCGGGGAGCTGTTTTTT. The chain is built from TRBV29-1 and TRBJ2-2, with 7 bases lining up with TRBD2. The CDR3 has 16 residues. Trimming took 5 bases from V and 5 from J; bases not matched to a gene: 14. Germline lookup yields CDR1 SQVTM and CDR2 ANQGSEA.

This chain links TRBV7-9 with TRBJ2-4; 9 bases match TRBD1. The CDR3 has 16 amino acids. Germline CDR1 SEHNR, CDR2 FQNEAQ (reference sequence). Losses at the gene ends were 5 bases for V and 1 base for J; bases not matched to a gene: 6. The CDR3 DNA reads TGTGCCAGCAGCGCAACAGGGGGCCTGGCCAAAAACATTCAGTACTTC. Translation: CASSATGGLAKNIQYF.

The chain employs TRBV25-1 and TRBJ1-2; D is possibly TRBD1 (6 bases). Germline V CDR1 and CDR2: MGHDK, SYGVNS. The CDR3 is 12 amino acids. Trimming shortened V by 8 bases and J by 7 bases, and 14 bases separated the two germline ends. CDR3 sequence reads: CASRGQTRGYTF. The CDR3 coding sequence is TGTGCCAGCCGCGGACAGACGCGTGGCTACACCTTC.

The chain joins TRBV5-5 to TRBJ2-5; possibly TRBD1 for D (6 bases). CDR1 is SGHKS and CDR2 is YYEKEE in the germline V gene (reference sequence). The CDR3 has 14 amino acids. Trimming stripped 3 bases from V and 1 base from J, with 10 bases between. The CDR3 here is CASSSRDTQETQYF. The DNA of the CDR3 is TGTGCCAGCAGCTCTAGGGACACCCAAGAGACCCAGTACTTC. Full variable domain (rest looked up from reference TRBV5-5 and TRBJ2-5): DAGVTQSPTHLIKTRGQQVTLRCSPISGHKSVSWYQQVLGQGPQFIFQYYEKEERGRGNFPDRFSARQFPNYSSELNVNALLLGDSALYLCASSSRDTQETQYFGPGTRLLVL.

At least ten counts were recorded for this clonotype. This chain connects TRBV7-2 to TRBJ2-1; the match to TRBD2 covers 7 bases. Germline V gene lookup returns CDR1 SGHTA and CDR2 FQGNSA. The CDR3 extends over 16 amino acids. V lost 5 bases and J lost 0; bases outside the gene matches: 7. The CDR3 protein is CASSGTSVSSYNEQFF. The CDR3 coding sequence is TGTGCCAGCAGCGGAACTAGCGTCAGCTCCTACAATGAGCAGTTCTTC.

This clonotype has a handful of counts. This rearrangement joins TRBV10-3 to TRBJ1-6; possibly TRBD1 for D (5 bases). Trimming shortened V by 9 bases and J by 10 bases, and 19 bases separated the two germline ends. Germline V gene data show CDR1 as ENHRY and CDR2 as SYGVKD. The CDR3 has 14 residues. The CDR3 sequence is CAIGTPETGSPLHF. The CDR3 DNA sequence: TGTGCCATTGGGACTCCGGAGACGGGATCACCCCTCCACTTT.

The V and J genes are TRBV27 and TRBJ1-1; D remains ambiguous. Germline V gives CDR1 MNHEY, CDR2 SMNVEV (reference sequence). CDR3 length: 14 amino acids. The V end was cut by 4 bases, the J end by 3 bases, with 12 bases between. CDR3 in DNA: TGTGCCAGCAGTTCCGTGGACGGGGACACTGAAGCTTTCTTT. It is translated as CASSSVDGDTEAFF.

CDR3 sequence reads: CASSLSNFGTEAFF. In DNA, the CDR3 is TGTGCCAGCAGCTTATCCAATTTCGGGACTGAAGCTTTCTTT. The chain links TRBV11-3 to TRBJ1-1; D gene unclear. CDR3 length: 14 residues. Germline-derived CDR1 and CDR2 are SGHNT and YENEEA. The V gene lost 2 bases and the J gene lost 5 bases, with 12 bases spanning the gap.